The 27 T cell receptor beta chains below were found in one sample sequenced in a study of beta chain features in type 1 diabetes. The authors reverse transcribed all of the isolated RNA, so sequencing captured expressed TCRB transcripts. The table came from immunoSEQ multiplex PCR; TCRdb's copy has only in-frame clones and leaves some out. The sample has 120,000 to 150,000 clones, under 60% seen once. Sequencing was carried out using Tregs from blood. Receptors originate from a man between 18 and 29 years old in good health.

This chain links TRBV7-8 with TRBJ2-3; 11 nucleotides align to TRBD1. CDR3 length equals 19 residues. Unmatched junction bases numbered 13, after V lost 3 bases and J lost 2 bases. Germline loops: CDR1 SGHVS, CDR2 FQNEAQ. As DNA, the CDR3 is TGTGCCAGCAGCTTCCCCGGGGACAGGGGGGCCAAAAACACAGATACGCAGTATTTT. It yields the protein CASSFPGDRGAKNTDTQYF.

The rearrangement joins TRBV2 to TRBJ1-2, with D possibly matching TRBD1 (5 bases). This CDR3 spans 14 amino acids. V lost 6 bases and J lost 4, with 15 bases in between. The germline V gene encodes CDR1 SNHLY and CDR2 FYNNEI. Written as DNA, the CDR3 is TGTGCCAGCAGGGGGGGACCGACTGTCTATGGCTACACCTTC. Its protein is CASRGGPTVYGYTF.

This clone has a handful of counts. The V and J genes are TRBV4-2 and TRBJ2-5; maybe TRBD2 (5 bases). The V end was cut by 1 base, the J end by 5 bases, with 11 bases between. Germline V lookup: CDR1 LGHNA, CDR2 YNFKEQ. The CDR3 runs 14 residues. CDR3 sequence: CASSQGRSAETQYF. The CDR3 nucleotides read TGTGCCAGCAGCCAAGGCCGTAGCGCGGAGACCCAGTACTTC.

The chain combines TRBV25-1 with TRBJ2-1; tentatively, D is TRBD1 (5 bases). The CDR3 totals 13 residues. With 4 bases removed from V and 9 bases from J, the gap between germline ends came to 13 bases. CDR1 and CDR2 (germline): MGHDK, SYGVNS. The CDR3, as DNA: TGTGCCAGCAGTGGTCAGGGTTCTTCTGAGCAGTTCTTC. Residues: CASSGQGSSEQFF.

This chain connects TRBV5-1 to TRBJ1-1, with 7 bases matching TRBD1. CDR1 is SGHRS and CDR2 is YFSETQ in the germline V gene. The CDR3 has 13 amino acids. After removal of 2 bases from V and 6 bases from J, the junction contained 4 bases not matched to a gene. This CDR3 reads CASSLQGTSEAFF. For the CDR3, the DNA is TGCGCCAGCAGCTTACAGGGGACCTCTGAAGCTTTCTTT.

The chain recombines TRBV7-8 with TRBJ2-1; D perhaps matches TRBD1 (5 bases). With 7 bases removed from V and 0 bases from J, the gap between germline ends came to 13 bases. CDR3 length: 15 amino acids. Germline V lookup: CDR1 SGHVS, CDR2 FQNEAQ. CDR3 nucleotides: TGTGCCAGCATCTCCCCCCAGGGCTCCTACAATGAGCAGTTCTTC. Residues: CASISPQGSYNEQFF.

The rearrangement uses TRBV5-4 and TRBJ2-3; 12 positions match TRBD2. Germline-derived CDR1 and CDR2 are SGHNT and YYREEE (reference sequence). After removal of 1 base from V and 1 base from J, the junction contained 4 bases not matched to a gene. The CDR3 has 17 residues. The CDR3 loop reads CASSLTRLAGGTDTQYF. CDR3 nucleotide sequence: TGTGCCAGCAGCTTGACAAGACTAGCGGGGGGCACAGATACGCAGTATTTT.

This clone has just a few counts. This rearrangement joins TRBV21-1 to TRBJ2-7; the table's D call, TRBD1, has no DNA check behind it. TRBV21-1 corresponds to a pseudogene. The CDR3 is made up of 15 amino acids. The CDR3 here is CASSMKGARLNEQYF. CDR3 nucleotide sequence: TGTGCCAGCAGCATGAAGGGGGCGCGTCTGAACGAGCAGTACTTC.

This chain connects TRBV27 to TRBJ1-1; D unresolved. CDR1 MNHEY and CDR2 SMNVEV come from the germline V gene (reference sequence). Between the trimmed V and J ends, which lost 6 bases and 8 bases, there was a span of 19 bases. The CDR3 consists of 14 residues. CDR3 coding DNA: TGTGCCAGCAGCCACCGGTACCGCCCCCAAGAAGCTTTCTTT. It yields the protein CASSHRYRPQEAFF.

This clone was observed a few times. This chain connects TRBV15 to TRBJ1-2; no definite D call. V lost 4 bases and J 7 bases, leaving 10 bases between the germline ends. The germline V gene has CDR1 LNHNV and CDR2 YYDKDF (reference sequence). This CDR3 has 12 residues. In DNA, the CDR3 is TGTGCCACCAGCAACGGGTCCCCTGGCTACACCTTC. It is translated as CATSNGSPGYTF.

This chain connects TRBV7-2 to TRBJ1-2; 8 nucleotides line up with TRBD1. The length of the CDR3 is 16 residues. Per the germline V gene, CDR1 is SGHTA and CDR2 is FQGNSA. Unmatched junction bases numbered 7, after V lost 1 base and J lost 3 bases. The CDR3 loop is CASSLDRQGIYYGYTF. The CDR3 DNA reads TGTGCCAGCAGCTTAGATAGACAGGGGATATACTATGGCTACACCTTC.

This chain connects TRBV7-2 to TRBJ2-7; weak D call: TRBD2 (6 bases). V shed 5 bases and J shed 0 bases, with 17 bases lying between them. The CDR3 loop spans 16 amino acids. Germline CDR1 SGHTA, CDR2 FQGNSA. CDR3 sequence reads: CASSRSSGGFSYEQYF. CDR3 bases: TGTGCCAGCAGCCGATCCTCCGGGGGTTTCTCCTACGAGCAGTACTTC.

V usage is TRBV10-3 and J usage is TRBJ2-1; 7 bases agree with TRBD1. This CDR3 comprises 11 residues. CDR1 ENHRY and CDR2 SYGVKD come from the germline V gene. V was pared by 8 bases and J by 7 bases, with 2 bases of the junction left unmatched. The CDR3 DNA reads TGTGCCATCCAGGGGGAAAATGAGCAGTTCTTC. Translated, it gives CAIQGENEQFF.

This chain links TRBV7-9 with TRBJ1-1; D is ambiguous. This CDR3 region has 13 residues. The V gene's germline CDR1 is SEHNR and CDR2 FQNEAQ (reference sequence). Between the trimmed V and J ends, which lost 3 bases and 1 base, there was a span of 6 bases. CDR3 DNA: TGTGCCAGCAGCTTTTACTGGAACACTGAAGCTTTCTTT. Amino acids: CASSFYWNTEAFF.

V usage is TRBV6-1 and J usage is TRBJ1-4; 7 bases match TRBD1. The CDR3 runs 15 residues. After removal of 1 base from V and 7 bases from J, the junction contained 6 bases not matched to a gene. Germline lookup yields CDR1 MNHNS and CDR2 SASEGT. Here the CDR3 DNA reads TGTGCCAGCAGTGAAGAGGGGGCTGGAGTTGAAAAACTGTTTTTT. Translation gives CASSEEGAGVEKLFF.

The J gene is TRBJ1-5, the V gene TRBV7-2; D is undetermined. Trimming cost V 6 bases and J 3 bases, with 9 bases left between them. The germline CDR1 and CDR2 sequences are SGHTA and FQGNSA. CDR3 length equals 13 residues. This CDR3 reads CASSLKPNQPQHF. As DNA, the CDR3 is TGTGCCAGCAGTTTGAAGCCCAATCAGCCCCAGCATTTT.

This chain links TRBV7-8 with TRBJ1-5; D possibly corresponds to TRBD1 (6 bases). CDR1 is SGHVS and CDR2 is FQNEAQ in the germline V gene. V lost 2 bases to trimming and J lost 5 bases, with 10 bases between them. The length of the CDR3 is 14 residues. The CDR3 nucleotides are TGTGCCAGCAGCTTACAGGGGCAGTATCAGCCCCAGCATTTT. Encoded protein: CASSLQGQYQPQHF.

The chain employs TRBV4-3 and TRBJ1-2; a weak D match, TRBD1 (6 bases). V was cut by 1 base and J by 4 bases, with 13 bases left in between. The germline gives CDR1 LGHNA, CDR2 YSLEER. The length of the CDR3 is 15 residues. Here the CDR3 DNA reads TGCGCCAGCAGCCAAGTATCGGGGGGCGGCTATGGCTACACCTTC. Encoded protein: CASSQVSGGGYGYTF.

This sequence joins TRBV30 and TRBJ1-2; no clear D. Deletions cut 0 bases from V and 5 bases from J, with 10 bases between. The germline V gene encodes CDR1 GTSNPN and CDR2 SVGIG (reference sequence). The CDR3 is 13 amino acids. The CDR3 DNA is TGTGCCTGGAGTGTTTACGAAGAGTATGGCTACACCTTC. Residues: CAWSVYEEYGYTF.

This clone has more than one count but fewer than ten. V and J are TRBV29-1 and TRBJ2-7; TRBD2 agrees at 7 bases. The CDR3 runs 16 residues. Germline loops: CDR1 SQVTM, CDR2 ANQGSEA. V trimming: 7 bases; J trimming: 0 bases; junction bases outside the gene matches: 15. CDR3 protein: CSAAGTRGGSSYEQYF. For the CDR3, the DNA is TGCAGCGCCGCCGGGACCCGAGGCGGGAGCTCCTACGAGCAGTACTTC.

This chain's CDR3 is CASSHRTSGRVPGELFF. The CDR3 coding sequence is TGTGCCAGCAGCCACAGGACTAGCGGGAGGGTCCCCGGGGAGCTGTTTTTT. The chain couples TRBV11-2 to TRBJ2-2; 15 nucleotides agree with TRBD2. Germline trimming cut 5 bases from V and 6 bases from J; bases unmatched to any gene: 7. Germline lookup yields CDR1 SGHAT and CDR2 FQNNGV. The CDR3 is made up of 17 amino acids. Complete variable domain (other parts from reference TRBV11-2 and TRBJ2-2): EAGVAQSPRYKIIEKRQSVAFWCNPISGHATLYWYQQILGQGPKLLIQFQNNGVVDDSQLPKDRFSAERLKGVDSTLKIQPAKLEDSAVYLCASSHRTSGRVPGELFFGEGSRLTVL.

V and J are TRBV9 and TRBJ2-2; TRBD1 matches 9 bases. With V trimmed by 2 bases and J by 0 bases, 2 bases remained unmatched. This CDR3 spans 16 amino acids. Germline CDR1 SGDLS, CDR2 YYNGEE. The CDR3 reads CASSVRTGANTGELFF. CDR3 sequence (DNA): TGTGCCAGCAGCGTTCGGACAGGGGCGAACACCGGGGAGCTGTTTTTT.

This clone was seen only once. The J gene is TRBJ2-5, the V gene TRBV7-2, with 10 bases that match TRBD2. V lost 1 base, J lost 11 bases, and 7 bases stayed unmatched. The CDR3 spans 14 residues. The germline CDR1 and CDR2 sequences are SGHTA and FQGNSA. The CDR3 DNA sequence: TGTGCCAGCAGCTTAGATGCAGCGGGGGGGGCGCAGTACTTC. This encodes CASSLDAAGGAQYF. Full variable domain (remainder filled in from reference TRBV7-2 and TRBJ2-5): GAGVSQSPSNKVTEKGKDVELRCDPISGHTALYWYRQSLGQGLEFLIYFQGNSAPDKSGLPSDRFSAERTGGSVSTLTIQRTQQEDSAVYLCASSLDAAGGAQYFGPGTRLLVL.

This clone was picked up a small number of times. The gene calls are TRBV10-3 and TRBJ2-7, with D perhaps matching TRBD1 (5 bases). This CDR3 has 14 residues. The ends were cut back, 3 bases at V and 3 bases at J, with 12 bases in the middle. Germline V CDR1 and CDR2: ENHRY, SYGVKD. DNA of the CDR3: TGTGCCATCAGTGATCGTCAGGGTAGCTACGAGCAGTACTTC. It encodes CAISDRQGSYEQYF.

The chain employs TRBV18 and TRBJ2-1; D perhaps matches TRBD2 (6 bases). The ends were cut back, 0 bases at V and 5 bases at J, with 14 bases in the middle. Germline assignment: CDR1 KGHSH and CDR2 LQKENI. The CDR3 loop spans 16 amino acids. The DNA of the CDR3 is TGTGCCAGCTCACCACCCCTAGCGCGGGCAAACAATGAGCAGTTCTTC. Protein product: CASSPPLARANNEQFF.

The chain uses TRBV5-4 and TRBJ2-2; TRBD2 aligns across 12 bases. The CDR3 totals 16 residues. Germline CDR1 SGHNT, CDR2 YYREEE (reference sequence). With V trimmed by 0 bases and J by 7 bases, 4 bases remained unmatched. In DNA, the CDR3 is TGTGCCAGCAGCTTGGAGACTAGCGGGGGTGGCGGGGAGCTGTTTTTT. Its translation: CASSLETSGGGGELFF.

This clone has a handful of counts. The chain combines TRBV4-3 with TRBJ2-1; the D is unclear. The CDR3 covers 17 residues. V was trimmed by 0 bases and J by 1 base, leaving 13 bases between them. In germline, CDR1 is LGHNA, CDR2 YSLEER. CDR3 in amino acids: CASSQEPLVVSYNEQFF. CDR3 sequence (DNA): TGCGCCAGCAGCCAAGAGCCCCTAGTGGTTTCCTACAATGAGCAGTTCTTC.